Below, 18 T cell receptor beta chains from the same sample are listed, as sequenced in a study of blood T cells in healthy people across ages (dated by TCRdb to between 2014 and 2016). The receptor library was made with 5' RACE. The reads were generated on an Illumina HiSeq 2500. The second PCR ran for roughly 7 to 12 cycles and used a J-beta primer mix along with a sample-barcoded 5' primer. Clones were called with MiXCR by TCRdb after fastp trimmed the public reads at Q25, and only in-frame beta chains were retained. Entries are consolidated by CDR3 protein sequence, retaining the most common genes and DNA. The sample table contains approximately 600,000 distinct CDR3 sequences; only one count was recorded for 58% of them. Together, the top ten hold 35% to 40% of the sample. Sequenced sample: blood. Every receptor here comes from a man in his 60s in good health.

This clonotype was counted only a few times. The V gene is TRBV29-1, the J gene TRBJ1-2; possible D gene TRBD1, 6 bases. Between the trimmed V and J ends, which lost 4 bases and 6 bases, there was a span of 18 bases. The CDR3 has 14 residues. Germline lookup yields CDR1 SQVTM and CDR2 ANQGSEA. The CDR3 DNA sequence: TGCAGCGTTGGGGTTCACGGGGGCGACGATGGCTACACCTTC. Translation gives CSVGVHGGDDGYTF.

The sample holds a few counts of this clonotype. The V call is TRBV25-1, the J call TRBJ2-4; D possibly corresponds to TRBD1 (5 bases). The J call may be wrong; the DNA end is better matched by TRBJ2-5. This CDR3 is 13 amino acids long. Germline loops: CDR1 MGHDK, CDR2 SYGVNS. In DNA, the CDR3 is TGTGCCAGCAGTGAAGCAGGGATCGAGACCCAGTACTTC. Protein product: CASSEAGIETQYF.

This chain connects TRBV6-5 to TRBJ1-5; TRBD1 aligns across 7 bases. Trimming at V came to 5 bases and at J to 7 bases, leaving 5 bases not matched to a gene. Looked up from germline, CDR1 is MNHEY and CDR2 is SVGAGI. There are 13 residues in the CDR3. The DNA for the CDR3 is TGTGCCAGCAGTCCTGACAGGGAGCAGCCCCAGCATTTT. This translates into CASSPDREQPQHF.

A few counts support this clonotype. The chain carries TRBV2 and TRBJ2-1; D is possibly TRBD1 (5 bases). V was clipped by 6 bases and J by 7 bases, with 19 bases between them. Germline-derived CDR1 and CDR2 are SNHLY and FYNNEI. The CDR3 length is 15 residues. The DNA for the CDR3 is TGTGCCAGCAGGCGAGACAGTGTAAGGCTGAATGAGCAGTTCTTC. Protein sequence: CASRRDSVRLNEQFF. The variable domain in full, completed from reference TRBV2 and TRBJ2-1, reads EPEVTQTPSHQVTQMGQEVILRCVPISNHLYFYWYRQILGQKVEFLVSFYNNEISEKSEIFDDQFSVERPDGSNFTLKIRSTKLEDSAMYFCASRRDSVRLNEQFFGPGTRLTVL.

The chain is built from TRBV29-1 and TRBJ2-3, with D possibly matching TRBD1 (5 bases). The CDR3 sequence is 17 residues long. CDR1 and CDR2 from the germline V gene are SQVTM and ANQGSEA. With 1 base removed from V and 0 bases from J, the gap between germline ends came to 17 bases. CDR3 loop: CSVEGMQGTPSTDTQYF. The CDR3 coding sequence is TGCAGCGTTGAAGGCATGCAGGGCACACCTAGCACAGATACGCAGTATTTT.

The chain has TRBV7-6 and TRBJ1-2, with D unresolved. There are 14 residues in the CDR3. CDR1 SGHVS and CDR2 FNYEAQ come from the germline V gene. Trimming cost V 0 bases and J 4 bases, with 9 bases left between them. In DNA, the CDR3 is TGTGCCAGCAGCTTAGCGGGGAAGGGCTATGGCTACACCTTC. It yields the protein CASSLAGKGYGYTF.

The CDR3 coding sequence is TGTGCCAGCAGCCAAGTGGTGGGGGCCCTTGAGGGCGAGCAGTACTTC. This sequence encodes CASSQVVGALEGEQYF. This rearrangement joins TRBV3-1 to TRBJ2-7, with D maybe TRBD1 (6 bases). The CDR3 totals 16 residues. V lost 1 base to trimming and J lost 6 bases, with 19 bases between them. Germline V gene lookup returns CDR1 LGHDT and CDR2 YNNKEL (reference sequence).

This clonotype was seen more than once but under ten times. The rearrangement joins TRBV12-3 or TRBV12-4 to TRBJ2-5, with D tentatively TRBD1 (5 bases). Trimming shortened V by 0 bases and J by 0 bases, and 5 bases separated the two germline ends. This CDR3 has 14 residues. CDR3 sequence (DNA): TGTGCCAGCAGTTTAGCGGGGCACCAAGAGACCCAGTACTTC. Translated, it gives CASSLAGHQETQYF.

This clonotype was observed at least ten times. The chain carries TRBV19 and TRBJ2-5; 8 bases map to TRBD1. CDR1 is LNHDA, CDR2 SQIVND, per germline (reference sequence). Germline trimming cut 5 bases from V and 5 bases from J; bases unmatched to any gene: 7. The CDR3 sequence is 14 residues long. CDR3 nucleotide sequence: TGTGCCAGTAGTGACCCGGACAGGGAGGAGACCCAGTACTTC. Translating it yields CASSDPDREETQYF.

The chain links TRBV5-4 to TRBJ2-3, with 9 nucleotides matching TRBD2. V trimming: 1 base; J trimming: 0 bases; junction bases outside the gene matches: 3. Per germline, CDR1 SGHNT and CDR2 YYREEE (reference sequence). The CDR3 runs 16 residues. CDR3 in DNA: TGTGCCAGCAGCTTGAAACTAGCGGGTAGCACAGATACGCAGTATTTT. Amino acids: CASSLKLAGSTDTQYF.

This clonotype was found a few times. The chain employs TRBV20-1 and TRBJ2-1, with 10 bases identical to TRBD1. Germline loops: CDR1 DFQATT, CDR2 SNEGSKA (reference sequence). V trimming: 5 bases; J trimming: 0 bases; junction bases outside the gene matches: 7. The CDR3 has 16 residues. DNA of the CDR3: TGCAGTGCTCAGGACAGGGGGGGAAGCTCCTACAATGAGCAGTTCTTC. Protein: CSAQDRGGSSYNEQFF.

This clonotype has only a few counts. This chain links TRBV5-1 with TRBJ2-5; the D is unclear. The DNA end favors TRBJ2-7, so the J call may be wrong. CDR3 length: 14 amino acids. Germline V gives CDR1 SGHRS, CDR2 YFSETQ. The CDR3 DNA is TGCGCCAGCAGCGCCCAGGCCGCGTCGGACGAGCAGTACTTC. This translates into CASSAQAASDEQYF.

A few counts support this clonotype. The CDR3 region is CASSDGTGRGETQYF. The DNA for the CDR3 is TGTGCCAGCAGTGACGGGACAGGGAGAGGGGAGACCCAGTACTTC. The V and J genes are TRBV2 and TRBJ2-5, with 9 positions matching TRBD1. From germline, CDR1 is SNHLY and CDR2 FYNNEI. V lost 3 bases and J lost 5; bases outside the gene matches: 7. The CDR3 has 15 residues.

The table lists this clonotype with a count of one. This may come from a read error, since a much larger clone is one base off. CDR3 in DNA: TGTGTTAGTGGTTTGGGACTAGCGGGGGCATGGGAGCAGTACTTC. This codes for CVSGLGLAGAWEQYF. This chain links TRBV12-5 with TRBJ2-5; 14 nucleotides line up with TRBD2. The CDR3 runs 15 residues. In germline, CDR1 is LGHNT, CDR2 FRNRAP.

CDR3 sequence (DNA): TGCGCCAGCAGCCACGACAGGGGAGGTGAGCAGTTCTTC. It encodes CASSHDRGGEQFF. The gene calls are TRBV5-1 and TRBJ2-1; 8 bases are a match to TRBD1. Germline V gives CDR1 SGHRS, CDR2 YFSETQ. This CDR3 is 13 amino acids long. Losses at the gene ends were 4 bases for V and 9 bases for J; bases not matched to a gene: 6.

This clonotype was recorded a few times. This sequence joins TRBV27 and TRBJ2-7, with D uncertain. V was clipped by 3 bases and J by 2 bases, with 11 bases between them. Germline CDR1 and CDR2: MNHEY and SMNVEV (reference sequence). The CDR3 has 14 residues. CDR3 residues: CASSFLPRPYEQYF. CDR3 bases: TGTGCCAGCAGTTTCCTCCCGCGGCCCTACGAGCAGTACTTC.

The CDR3 region is CASSQDLTSGGPNTGELFF. DNA of the CDR3: TGTGCCAGCAGCCAAGATCTGACTAGCGGGGGCCCCAACACCGGGGAGCTGTTTTTT. This rearrangement joins TRBV4-2 to TRBJ2-2, with 12 bases aligning to TRBD2. V lost 0 bases, J lost 2 bases, and 7 bases stayed unmatched. Germline V gives CDR1 LGHNA, CDR2 YNFKEQ. The CDR3 is 19 residues long.

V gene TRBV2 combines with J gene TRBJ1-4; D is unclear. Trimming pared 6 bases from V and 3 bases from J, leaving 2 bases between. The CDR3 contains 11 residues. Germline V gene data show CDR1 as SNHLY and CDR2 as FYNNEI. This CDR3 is CASRANEKLFF. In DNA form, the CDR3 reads TGTGCCAGCAGGGCTAATGAAAAACTGTTTTTT.